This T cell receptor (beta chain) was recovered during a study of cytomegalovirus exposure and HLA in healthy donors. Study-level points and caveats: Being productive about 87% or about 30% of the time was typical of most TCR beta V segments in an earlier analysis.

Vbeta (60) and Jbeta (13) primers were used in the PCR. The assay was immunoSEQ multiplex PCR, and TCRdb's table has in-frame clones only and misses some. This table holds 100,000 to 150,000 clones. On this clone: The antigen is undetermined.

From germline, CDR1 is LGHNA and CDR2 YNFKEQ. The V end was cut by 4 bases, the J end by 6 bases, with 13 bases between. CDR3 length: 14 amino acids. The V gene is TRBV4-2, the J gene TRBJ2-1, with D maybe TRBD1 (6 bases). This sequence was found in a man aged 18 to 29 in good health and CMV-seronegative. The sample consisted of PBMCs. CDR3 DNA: TGTGCCAGCAGCCTCAGGGGAGCGCCCAATGAGCAGTTCTTC. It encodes CASSLRGAPNEQFF.